The T cell receptor (beta chain) under discussion was sequenced for a study of cytomegalovirus exposure and HLA in healthy donors. Study-wide results and limits: According to a subsequent analysis, TCR clusters from the first cohort were inclined to appear together in the roughly 120 validation repertoires.

The germline V gene encodes CDR1 SGHTA and CDR2 FQGTGA. The CDR3 length is 15 residues. V dropped 1 base and J dropped 5; count of bases not matched to a gene: 5. Details on this clone: The antigen remains undetermined.

Assay used: immunoSEQ multiplex PCR; TCRdb lists only in-frame clones, some missing. The sample has approximately 260,000 clones, 86% seen once. The receptor comes from a woman younger than 35 in good health and CMV-seronegative. Sequencing used PBMCs. The chain recombines TRBV7-3 with TRBJ2-5, with 9 bases matching TRBD2. The CDR3: CASSLSSLAGETQYF. CDR3 nucleotide sequence: TGTGCCAGCAGCTTAAGTAGTCTAGCGGGGGAGACCCAGTACTTC.